A selection of T cell receptor beta chains follows, all from one sample in a study of identical twins. TCRdb fed the 5' RACE reads into MiXCR, producing one record per CDR3 protein. The table lists under 250,000 distinct CDR3 sequences, roughly an eighth of them singletons. This same sample was also part of a study on yellow fever vaccine responses in identical twins.

Source material: memory (CD45RO+) T cells sorted from blood. All receptors derive from a woman aged 18-29 years in good health. Both conserved end residues are part of each CDR3. The order of the fields is clone size, J gene, D gene, V gene, CDR3 DNA, CDR3 protein. D genes are given only for firm matches. Where a row states a size, it is once, few, many or the class of an expanded clone; other rows omit it.

abundance: few; j_gene: TRBJ2-1; d_gene: TRBD2; v_gene: TRBV6-4; CDR3nt: TGTGCCAGCAGTATAGCGGGAGATTCCTACAATGAGCAGTTCTTC; CDR3aa: CASSIAGDSYNEQFF
abundance: many; j_gene: TRBJ1-3; d_gene: .; v_gene: TRBV18; CDR3nt: TGTGCCAGCTCACTAACCAGGGAGGATGGAAACACCATATATTTT; CDR3aa: CASSLTREDGNTIYF
abundance: few; j_gene: TRBJ2-3; d_gene: .; v_gene: TRBV9; CDR3nt: TGTGCCAGCAGCGTCGGACAGCAAACAGATACGCAGTATTTT; CDR3aa: CASSVGQQTDTQYF
abundance: few; j_gene: TRBJ2-7; d_gene: .; v_gene: TRBV12-3/TRBV12-4; CDR3nt: TGTGCCAGCAGTCAACGGAGCGCGGTGAGCTCCTACGAGCAGTACTTC; CDR3aa: CASSQRSAVSSYEQYF
abundance: many; j_gene: TRBJ1-1; d_gene: .; v_gene: TRBV7-2; CDR3nt: TGTGCCAGCAGCTTAGGTGTTGGGTCAGGGACCCTAGATGAAGCTTTCTTT; CDR3aa: CASSLGVGSGTLDEAFF
abundance: few; j_gene: TRBJ1-5; d_gene: TRBD1; v_gene: TRBV19; CDR3nt: TGTGCCAGTGACAACCTTAAAAAGAGGGGGGACAGTCAGCCCCAGCATTTT; CDR3aa: CASDNLKKRGDSQPQHF
abundance: .; j_gene: TRBJ2-2; d_gene: .; v_gene: TRBV15; CDR3nt: TGTGCCACCAGCAAGGAAAACGGGGAGCTGTTTTTT; CDR3aa: CATSKENGELFF
abundance: .; j_gene: TRBJ2-6; d_gene: TRBD1; v_gene: TRBV10-2; CDR3nt: TGCGCCAGCAGTGGCGGGACAGGGAGCGTCCTGACTTTC; CDR3aa: CASSGGTGSVLTF
abundance: .; j_gene: TRBJ2-7; d_gene: .; v_gene: TRBV7-3; CDR3nt: TGTGCCAGCAGCTCCCAAGGGGGGCCCTACGAGCAGTACTTC; CDR3aa: CASSSQGGPYEQYF
abundance: .; j_gene: TRBJ2-6; d_gene: .; v_gene: TRBV11-2; CDR3nt: TGTGCCAGCAGCTCAACAGGATCCGGCTCTGGGGCCAACGTCCTGACTTTC; CDR3aa: CASSSTGSGSGANVLTF
abundance: .; j_gene: TRBJ1-1; d_gene: .; v_gene: TRBV5-1; CDR3nt: TGCGCCAGCAGCTTGGATAGACAAACAAAAGAAGCTTTCTTT; CDR3aa: CASSLDRQTKEAFF
abundance: few; j_gene: TRBJ2-2; d_gene: TRBD2; v_gene: TRBV12-3/TRBV12-4; CDR3nt: TGTGCCAGCAGTTTAGGGAGCGGGAGGGCCACCCCTGGGGAGCTGTTTTTT; CDR3aa: CASSLGSGRATPGELFF
abundance: few; j_gene: TRBJ1-2; d_gene: TRBD1; v_gene: TRBV24-1; CDR3nt: TGTGCCACCAGTGATCCCGGCGACAGGGAGGTATATGGCTACACCTTC; CDR3aa: CATSDPGDREVYGYTF
abundance: .; j_gene: TRBJ2-6; d_gene: .; v_gene: TRBV7-9; CDR3nt: TGTGCCTATGATAGACCCTCTGGGGCCAACGTCCTGACTTTC; CDR3aa: CAYDRPSGANVLTF
abundance: .; j_gene: TRBJ2-2; d_gene: .; v_gene: TRBV7-2; CDR3nt: TGTGCCAGCAGCTTAGCGTTGTCCAGTCGGGGGACCGGGGAGCTGTTTTTT; CDR3aa: CASSLALSSRGTGELFF
abundance: many; j_gene: TRBJ2-3; d_gene: .; v_gene: TRBV12-3/TRBV12-4; CDR3nt: TGTGCCAGCACTCCCTTCCCAGATACGCAGTATTTT; CDR3aa: CASTPFPDTQYF
abundance: .; j_gene: TRBJ2-1; d_gene: TRBD2; v_gene: TRBV20-1; CDR3nt: TGCAGTGCTAGAGCCCCTAGCGGTCTCAATGAGCAGTTCTTC; CDR3aa: CSARAPSGLNEQFF
abundance: few; j_gene: TRBJ2-7; d_gene: .; v_gene: TRBV20-1; CDR3nt: TGCAGTGCTAGAAACCCCATGTCGGGGTACGAGCAGTACTTC; CDR3aa: CSARNPMSGYEQYF
abundance: many; j_gene: TRBJ2-7; d_gene: TRBD1; v_gene: TRBV6-2/TRBV6-3; CDR3nt: TGTGCCAGCGGCCGGGACAGTCCCTACGAGCAGTACTTC; CDR3aa: CASGRDSPYEQYF
abundance: .; j_gene: TRBJ2-7; d_gene: .; v_gene: TRBV15; CDR3nt: TGTGCCACCAGCAGAACAGGGACCGCAACCGAGCAGTACTTC; CDR3aa: CATSRTGTATEQYF
abundance: few; j_gene: TRBJ2-5; d_gene: .; v_gene: TRBV29-1; CDR3nt: TGCAGCGTGCGAACCGCGAGCCAAGAGACCCAGTACTTC; CDR3aa: CSVRTASQETQYF
abundance: .; j_gene: TRBJ2-7; d_gene: .; v_gene: TRBV15; CDR3nt: TGTGCCACCAGCAGAGGAGAACTCTACGAGCAGTACTTC; CDR3aa: CATSRGELYEQYF
abundance: .; j_gene: TRBJ2-2; d_gene: TRBD2; v_gene: TRBV6-1; CDR3nt: TGTGCCAGCCATGTACTAGCGGGTCCCACCGGGGAGCTGTTTTTT; CDR3aa: CASHVLAGPTGELFF
abundance: few; j_gene: TRBJ2-7; d_gene: TRBD2; v_gene: TRBV12-3/TRBV12-4; CDR3nt: TGTGCCAGCACCGGGGGGGGGAGGGCCACCGAGCAGTACTTC; CDR3aa: CASTGGGRATEQYF
abundance: .; j_gene: TRBJ2-7; d_gene: .; v_gene: TRBV7-2; CDR3nt: TGTGCCAGCAGCGATACAGGGACCCCGCGCCTTAAGCAGTACTTC; CDR3aa: CASSDTGTPRLKQYF
abundance: few; j_gene: TRBJ2-5; d_gene: TRBD2; v_gene: TRBV20-1; CDR3nt: TGCAGTGCTAGAGAACTAGCGGGGGTTGGGACCCAGTACTTC; CDR3aa: CSARELAGVGTQYF
abundance: few; j_gene: TRBJ2-4; d_gene: .; v_gene: TRBV3-1; CDR3nt: TGTGCCAGCAGCCACAGGGCCAAAAACATTCAGTACTTC; CDR3aa: CASSHRAKNIQYF
abundance: few; j_gene: TRBJ1-2; d_gene: .; v_gene: TRBV6-5; CDR3nt: TGTGCCAGCAGTTACGGGGGCGCAGCTAACTATGGCTACACCTTC; CDR3aa: CASSYGGAANYGYTF
abundance: many; j_gene: TRBJ1-3; d_gene: TRBD1; v_gene: TRBV29-1; CDR3nt: TGCAGCGTAGGGACAGTCTCTGGAAACACCATATATTTT; CDR3aa: CSVGTVSGNTIYF
abundance: few; j_gene: TRBJ1-2; d_gene: .; v_gene: TRBV20-1; CDR3nt: TGCAGCGCGAACTTGCCCGGGACCGAGCTTGGCTACGCCTTC; CDR3aa: CSANLPGTELGYAF
abundance: few; j_gene: TRBJ2-5; d_gene: .; v_gene: TRBV18; CDR3nt: TGTGCCAGCTCACCGAAAGGAAAAGAGACCCAGTACTTC; CDR3aa: CASSPKGKETQYF
abundance: .; j_gene: TRBJ2-3; d_gene: TRBD2; v_gene: TRBV10-3; CDR3nt: TGTGCCATCAGTGAGTCTAGCGGGGGGACTAGCACAGATACGCAGTATTTT; CDR3aa: CAISESSGGTSTDTQYF
abundance: few; j_gene: TRBJ1-1; d_gene: TRBD1; v_gene: TRBV5-6; CDR3nt: TGTGCCAGCAGCCAGCCAGGGGGCACTGAAGCTTTCTTT; CDR3aa: CASSQPGGTEAFF
abundance: few; j_gene: TRBJ2-6; d_gene: TRBD1; v_gene: TRBV12-5; CDR3nt: TGTGCTAGTGGTCCCTTTGGGCAGGGGGCTTCTGGGGCCAACGTCCTGACTTTC; CDR3aa: CASGPFGQGASGANVLTF
abundance: .; j_gene: TRBJ2-5; d_gene: TRBD2; v_gene: TRBV4-2; CDR3nt: TGTGCCAGCAGCTATAGCGGGGGGATGTATAACTTTCTAGAGACCCAGTACTTC; CDR3aa: CASSYSGGMYNFLETQYF
abundance: few; j_gene: TRBJ2-6; d_gene: .; v_gene: TRBV5-1; CDR3nt: TGCGCCAGCAGTTTTGAGGACTCTGGTGCCAACGTCCTGACTTTC; CDR3aa: CASSFEDSGANVLTF
abundance: few; j_gene: TRBJ2-1; d_gene: TRBD2; v_gene: TRBV29-1; CDR3nt: TGCAGCGTTGTGATAGCGGGCCAAGGCAGGGCGTTCTTC; CDR3aa: CSVVIAGQGRAFF
abundance: .; j_gene: TRBJ2-7; d_gene: .; v_gene: TRBV9; CDR3nt: TGTGCCAGCAGCCTCAGGACAGATTCCTACGAGCAGTACTTC; CDR3aa: CASSLRTDSYEQYF
abundance: few; j_gene: TRBJ2-2; d_gene: .; v_gene: TRBV20-1; CDR3nt: TGCAGTGCTAGGGAATCAGCGGGCCCGAGTACCGGGGAGCTGTTTTTT; CDR3aa: CSARESAGPSTGELFF
abundance: .; j_gene: TRBJ1-1; d_gene: .; v_gene: TRBV7-9; CDR3nt: TGTGCCAGCAGCTCCTCGGGTAGGGGGGATAACACTGAAGCTTTCTTT; CDR3aa: CASSSSGRGDNTEAFF
abundance: many; j_gene: TRBJ1-1; d_gene: .; v_gene: TRBV12-3/TRBV12-4; CDR3nt: TGTGCCAGCAGTTTGGGGGCCCGAGCTTTCTTT; CDR3aa: CASSLGARAFF
abundance: .; j_gene: TRBJ1-4; d_gene: .; v_gene: TRBV20-1; CDR3nt: TGCAGTGCAACCGAGGACGCTCTGGGGGCTGCAACTAATGAAAAACTGTTTTTT; CDR3aa: CSATEDALGAATNEKLFF
abundance: .; j_gene: TRBJ2-3; d_gene: TRBD2; v_gene: TRBV5-1; CDR3nt: TGCGCCAGCAGCCTGAGGGGTGGTCAGGCTAGCGGGATAGTTGCAGATACGCAGTATTTT; CDR3aa: CASSLRGGQASGIVADTQYF
abundance: few; j_gene: TRBJ2-3; d_gene: TRBD1; v_gene: TRBV6-5; CDR3nt: TGTGCCAGCAGTTACGGACAGGGTCAGGTCCAGCCAGATACGCAGTATTTT; CDR3aa: CASSYGQGQVQPDTQYF
abundance: many; j_gene: TRBJ1-5; d_gene: .; v_gene: TRBV5-6; CDR3nt: TGTGCCAGCAGCTTGAAATGGAATCAGCCCCAGCATTTT; CDR3aa: CASSLKWNQPQHF
abundance: many; j_gene: TRBJ2-2; d_gene: .; v_gene: TRBV12-3/TRBV12-4; CDR3nt: TGTGCCAGCAGTTTACAGGGGTGGGTCGGGGAGCTGTTTTTT; CDR3aa: CASSLQGWVGELFF
abundance: .; j_gene: TRBJ2-1; d_gene: .; v_gene: TRBV20-1; CDR3nt: TGCAGTGCCCTCCGGGACTCCCTTGGGTCCTACAATGAGCAGTTCTTC; CDR3aa: CSALRDSLGSYNEQFF
abundance: few; j_gene: TRBJ2-1; d_gene: .; v_gene: TRBV25-1; CDR3nt: TGTGCCAGCAGTATAGAGGCCAATGAGCAGTTCTTC; CDR3aa: CASSIEANEQFF
abundance: many; j_gene: TRBJ1-1; d_gene: TRBD1; v_gene: TRBV7-2; CDR3nt: TGTGCCAGCAGCTACCGACAGGGAATGACTGAAGCTTTCTTT; CDR3aa: CASSYRQGMTEAFF
abundance: few; j_gene: TRBJ1-2; d_gene: .; v_gene: TRBV29-1; CDR3nt: TGCAGCGTTGACCTCAGGGGTGGCTACACCTTC; CDR3aa: CSVDLRGGYTF
abundance: few; j_gene: TRBJ2-3; d_gene: TRBD2; v_gene: TRBV7-2; CDR3nt: TGTGCCAGCAGCCATAGCGGGGCCGATCGCACAGATACGCAGTATTTT; CDR3aa: CASSHSGADRTDTQYF
abundance: few; j_gene: TRBJ2-7; d_gene: TRBD1; v_gene: TRBV18; CDR3nt: TGTGCCAGCTCACTCGGACAGGGGTGGTACTTC; CDR3aa: CASSLGQGWYF
abundance: .; j_gene: TRBJ1-5; d_gene: .; v_gene: TRBV28; CDR3nt: TGTGCCAGCAGTCTAGTCCAGGCGAATCAGCCCCAGCATTTT; CDR3aa: CASSLVQANQPQHF